This is a list of T cell receptor beta chains from one sample in a study of molecular identifiers for immune sequencing clone quantification. TCRdb independently ran MiXCR on the PCR reads; one entry per CDR3 protein. The table has about 40,000 distinct CDR3 sequences, about 18% seen once; the top ten hold around 7%. Sequenced input: naive CD8+ T cells from blood, with Jurkat cell RNA spiked in. The receptors here all came from a human donor in good health. Some libraries in this study had Jurkat cell RNA spiked in. Each CDR3 is given with its conserved first and last residue. The order of the fields is D gene, J gene, V gene, clone size, CDR3 protein, CDR3 DNA. D genes are given only for firm matches. Part of the rows lack a size; the others show once, few, many or a class for expanded clones.

NA,TRBJ2-7,TRBV28,many,CASSLTRQRSSYEQYF,TGTGCCAGCAGTTTGACTAGGCAGCGGAGCTCCTACGAGCAGTACTTC
NA,TRBJ2-3,TRBV6-5,many,CASRTRRGTDTQYF,TGTGCCAGCAGGACCCGACGAGGAACAGATACGCAGTATTTT
NA,TRBJ2-4,TRBV28,many,CASTLGGFKNIQYF,TGTGCCAGCACCCTAGGGGGATTTAAAAACATTCAGTACTTC
NA,TRBJ2-5,TRBV14,many,CASSQDNPLGETQYF,TGTGCCAGCAGCCAAGATAACCCCTTAGGAGAGACCCAGTACTTC
TRBD2,TRBJ2-7,TRBV14,few,CASSQDRLADEQYF,TGTGCCAGCAGCCAAGATCGGCTAGCGGACGAGCAGTACTTC
NA,TRBJ2-2,TRBV5-1,NA,CASSLKTSMESGELFF,TGCGCCAGCAGCTTGAAAACTAGCATGGAGTCCGGGGAGCTGTTTTTT
NA,TRBJ2-7,TRBV29-1,many,CSVNKMDRSYEQYF,TGCAGCGTCAACAAGATGGACCGCTCCTACGAGCAGTACTTC
NA,TRBJ2-2,TRBV29-1,many,CSAPLTTGELFF,TGCAGCGCCCCGCTGACCACCGGGGAGCTGTTTTTT
TRBD2,TRBJ2-1,TRBV4-2,many,CASSQDYSGSYNEQFF,TGTGCCAGCAGCCAAGATTATAGCGGGAGCTACAATGAGCAGTTCTTC
NA,TRBJ2-1,TRBV7-9,many,CASSLGGRGESSYNEQFF,TGTGCCAGCAGCCTTGGGGGGCGAGGCGAATCGAGCTACAATGAGCAGTTCTTC
NA,TRBJ2-7,TRBV28,NA,CASSFFSEQYF,TGTGCCAGCAGTTTTTTCTCCGAGCAGTACTTC
NA,TRBJ2-7,TRBV12-3/TRBV12-4,many,CASSAGPHSYEQYF,TGTGCCAGCAGTGCGGGACCGCACTCCTACGAGCAGTACTTC
TRBD2,TRBJ2-1,TRBV3-1,many,CASSHTSVAYNEQFF,TGTGCCAGCAGCCATACTAGCGTCGCCTACAATGAGCAGTTCTTC
NA,TRBJ1-3,TRBV15,many,CATSPSGNTIYF,TGTGCCACCAGCCCATCTGGAAACACCATATATTTT
NA,TRBJ2-3,TRBV15,many,CATSRAGPSTDTQYF,TGTGCCACCAGCAGAGCTGGCCCTAGCACAGATACGCAGTATTTT
NA,TRBJ2-6,TRBV4-3,many,CASSQEGTAAGANVLTF,TGCGCCAGCAGCCAAGAGGGAACCGCGGCCGGGGCCAACGTCCTGACTTTC
TRBD2,TRBJ2-4,TRBV28,many,CASRGGVFVKNIQYF,TGTGCCAGCAGGGGGGGGGTTTTTGTCAAAAACATTCAGTACTTC
TRBD2,TRBJ2-2,TRBV3-1,many,CASSLQATSGRAVEELFF,TGTGCCAGCAGCCTCCAGGCGACTAGCGGGAGGGCCGTCGAGGAGCTGTTTTTT
TRBD1,TRBJ1-6,TRBV19,NA,CASTPQGLTSPLHF,TGTGCCAGTACCCCACAGGGGCTGACTTCACCCCTCCACTTT